This note documents a single T cell receptor beta chain sequence. Its target is not known. The data are from a study of vaccination and CD4 T cells after COVID-19. The treatment is: roughly 10-day PBMC culture with coronavirus spike peptide pools or control peptides (ViraFEST assay). TCRs were sequenced by ViraFEST after antigen-specific T cells had been expanded with peptide pools. Cultured CD4+ T cell DNA was sequenced using the Oncomine TCR Beta short-read assay. Genomic DNA extraction was carried out from cultured CD4+ T cells. Via MiXCR, TCRdb re-called the PCR reads, giving one row per CDR3 protein. The data hold 10,000 to 15,000 distinct CDR3 sequences, with about 70% observed a single time. CDR3 length equals 11 residues. The V gene lost 1 base and the J gene lost 5 bases, with 2 bases spanning the gap. Germline CDR1 SGHDN, CDR2 FVKESK.

The V call is TRBV14, the J call TRBJ2-5; D uncertain. The sequenced sample was CD4+ T cells from blood, cultured in vitro, obtained after SARS-CoV-2 vaccination. The TCR originated in a human donor who received a COVID-19 vaccine. CDR3 in DNA: TGTGCCAGCAGCCAAGCGGAGACCCAGTACTTC. Protein sequence: CASSQAETQYF. Combining the CDR3 with reference TRBV14 and TRBJ2-5 gives the whole variable domain EAGVTQFPSHSVIEKGQTVTLRCDPISGHDNLYWYRRVMGKEIKFLLHFVKESKQDESGMPNNRFLAERTGGTYSTLKVQPAELEDSGVYFCASSQAETQYFGPGTRLLVL.